The next 8 T cell receptor beta chains were all read from a single sample in a study of cytomegalovirus exposure and HLA in healthy donors (dated by TCRdb to the late 2010s). Libraries were built with the immunoSEQ multiplex PCR assay. TCRdb took over this immuneACCESS table, retaining in-frame rearrangements with V and J assigned. Such tables are incomplete; in checked studies, under half of the missing clones stem from an unresolved V gene, and the remainder is unexplained. A total of about 130,000 clones appear in this sample, roughly nine tenths of them only once. The ten largest account for about 3.5% of the sample. Source material: PBMCs. The receptors derive from a man between 25 and 39 years old in good health and CMV-seronegative.

The CDR3 nucleotides are TGTGCCAGCAGCTTGGCCAAGAGACAGGGACCAAATGAGCAGTTCTTC. It translates to CASSLAKRQGPNEQFF. The V call is TRBV5-4, the J call TRBJ2-1; 7 nucleotides agree with TRBD1. Germline V gene sequence: CDR1 SGHNT, CDR2 YYREEE (reference sequence). Trimming cost V 0 bases and J 7 bases; bases outside gene matches: 10. The CDR3 length is 16 residues.

V gene TRBV28 combines with J gene TRBJ1-4; D not certain. Trimming cost V 3 bases and J 11 bases, with 13 bases left between them. The V gene's germline CDR1 is MDHEN and CDR2 SYDVKM. CDR3 size: 13 residues. CDR3 nucleotide sequence: TGTGCCAGCAGTTTGCGCAACCGCCTTAAACTGTTTTTT. Protein: CASSLRNRLKLFF.

The CDR3 here is CASSFGQGVINYGYTF. The CDR3 nucleotides are TGTGCCAGCAGTTTCGGGCAGGGGGTAATTAACTATGGCTACACCTTC. The chain is built from TRBV6-5 and TRBJ1-2, with 7 bases aligning to TRBD1. CDR3 size: 16 residues. The ends lost 4 bases at V and 1 base at J; junction bases unmatched: 9. Per the germline V gene, CDR1 is MNHEY and CDR2 is SVGAGI.

The chain links TRBV27 to TRBJ2-2; TRBD2 aligns across 15 bases. The ends lost 1 base at V and 0 bases at J; junction bases unmatched: 6. CDR1 MNHEY and CDR2 SMNVEV come from the germline V gene (reference sequence). There are 20 residues in the CDR3. CDR3 loop: CASSLLPGLAGGSNTGELFF. Written as DNA, the CDR3 is TGTGCCAGCAGTTTATTGCCGGGACTAGCGGGGGGCTCGAACACCGGGGAGCTGTTTTTT.

This chain uses TRBV27 with TRBJ2-1, with 7 bases lining up with TRBD1. Trimming took 7 bases from V and 5 from J; bases not matched to a gene: 5. The germline V gene has CDR1 MNHEY and CDR2 SMNVEV (reference sequence). This CDR3 is built from 13 residues. The CDR3 nucleotides read TGTGCCAGCAAACCCGGGACAGACAATGAGCAGTTCTTC. This encodes CASKPGTDNEQFF.

In the case of this clone: Other DNA sequences from this sample encode an identical CDR3 as well. V usage is TRBV5-4 and J usage is TRBJ2-2; 8 nucleotides align to TRBD1. The CDR3 consists of 15 residues. Germline loops: CDR1 SGHNT, CDR2 YYREEE (reference sequence). V trimming: 4 bases; J trimming: 6 bases; junction bases outside the gene matches: 8. CDR3 nucleotide sequence: TGTGCCAGCAGCAGACTGACAGGGGATCCCGGGGAGCTGTTTTTT. Translated: CASSRLTGDPGELFF.

This chain joins TRBV4-3 and TRBJ1-4, with D perhaps matching TRBD1 (5 bases). The CDR3 length is 15 residues. The germline V and J ends were trimmed by 3 bases and 8 bases, with 16 bases remaining between them. The germline gives CDR1 LGHNA, CDR2 YSLEER. CDR3 nucleotide sequence: TGCGCCAGCAGCCAGGCAACAGGTCCCGCCGAAAAACTGTTTTTT. Residues: CASSQATGPAEKLFF.

The V call is TRBV4-3, the J call TRBJ2-3; 13 nucleotides agree with TRBD2. Germline CDR1 is LGHNA and CDR2 is YSLEER. V lost 4 bases to trimming and J lost 2 bases; unmatched junction nucleotides: 3. This CDR3 region has 16 residues. The DNA of the CDR3 is TGCGCCAGCAGCCGACTAGCGGGGGGCCCCACAGATACGCAGTATTTT. Encoded protein: CASSRLAGGPTDTQYF.